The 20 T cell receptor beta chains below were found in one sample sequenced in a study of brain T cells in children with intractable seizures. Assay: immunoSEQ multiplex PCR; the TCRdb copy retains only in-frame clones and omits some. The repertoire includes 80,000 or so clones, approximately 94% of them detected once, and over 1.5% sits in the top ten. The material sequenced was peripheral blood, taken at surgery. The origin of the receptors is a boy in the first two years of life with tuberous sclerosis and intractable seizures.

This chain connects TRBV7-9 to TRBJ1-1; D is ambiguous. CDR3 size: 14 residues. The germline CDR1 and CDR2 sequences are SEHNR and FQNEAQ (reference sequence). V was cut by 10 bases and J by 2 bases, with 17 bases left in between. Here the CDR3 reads CATVRAAINTEAFF. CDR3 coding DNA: TGTGCCACCGTTCGGGCCGCAATAAACACTGAAGCTTTCTTT.

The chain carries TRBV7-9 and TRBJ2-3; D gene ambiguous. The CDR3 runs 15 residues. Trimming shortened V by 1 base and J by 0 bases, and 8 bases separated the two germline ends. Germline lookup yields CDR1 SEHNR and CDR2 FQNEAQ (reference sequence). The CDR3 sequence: CASSLELISTDTQYF. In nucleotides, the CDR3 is TGTGCCAGCAGCTTAGAACTGATAAGCACAGATACGCAGTATTTT. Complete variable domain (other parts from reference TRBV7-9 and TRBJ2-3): DTGVSQNPRHKITKRGQNVTFRCDPISEHNRLYWYRQTLGQGPEFLTYFQNEAQLEKSRLLSDRFSAERPKGSFSTLEIQRTEQGDSAMYLCASSLELISTDTQYFGPGTRLTVL.

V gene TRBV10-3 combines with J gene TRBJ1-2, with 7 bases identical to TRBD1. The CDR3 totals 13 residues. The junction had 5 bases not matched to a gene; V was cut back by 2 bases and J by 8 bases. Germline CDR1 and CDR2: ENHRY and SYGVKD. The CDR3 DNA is TGTGCCATCAGTGAGGTTAGGGGGCTGGGCTACACCTTC. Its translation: CAISEVRGLGYTF.

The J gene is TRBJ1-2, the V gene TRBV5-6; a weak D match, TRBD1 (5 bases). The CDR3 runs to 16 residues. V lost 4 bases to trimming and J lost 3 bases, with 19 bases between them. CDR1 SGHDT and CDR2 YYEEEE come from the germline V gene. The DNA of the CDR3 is TGTGCCAGCAGCCGAACCCGCACCGCAGGGTACTATGGCTACACCTTC. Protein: CASSRTRTAGYYGYTF.

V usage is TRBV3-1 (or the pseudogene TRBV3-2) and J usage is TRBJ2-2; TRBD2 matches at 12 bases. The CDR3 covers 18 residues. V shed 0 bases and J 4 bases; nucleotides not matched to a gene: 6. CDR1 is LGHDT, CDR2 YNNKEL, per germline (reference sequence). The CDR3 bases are TGTGCCAGCAGCCAAGATCTAGGACTAGCGGGACTCACCGGGGAGCTGTTTTTT. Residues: CASSQDLGLAGLTGELFF.

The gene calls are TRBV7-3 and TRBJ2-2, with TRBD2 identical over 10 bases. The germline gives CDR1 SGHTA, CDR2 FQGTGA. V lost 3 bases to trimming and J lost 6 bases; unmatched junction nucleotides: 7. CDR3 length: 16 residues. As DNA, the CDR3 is TGTGCCAGCAGCTTGTTAGCGGGAGGTAATCCCGGGGAGCTGTTTTTT. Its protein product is CASSLLAGGNPGELFF.

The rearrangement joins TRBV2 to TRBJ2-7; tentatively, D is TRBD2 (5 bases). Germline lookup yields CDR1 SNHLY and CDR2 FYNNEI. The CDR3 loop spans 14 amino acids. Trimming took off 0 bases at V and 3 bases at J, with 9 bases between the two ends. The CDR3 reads CASSEALTSYEQYF. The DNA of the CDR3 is TGTGCCAGCAGTGAAGCGCTTACTAGCTACGAGCAGTACTTC.

CDR3 protein: CASRARARTNYGYTF. The CDR3 DNA reads as TGTGCCAGCAGGGCGAGGGCAAGAACTAACTATGGCTACACCTTC. The J gene is TRBJ1-2, the V gene TRBV27, with D hard to call. V lost 6 bases, J lost 0 bases, and 14 bases lay in between. CDR1 and CDR2 from the germline V gene are MNHEY and SMNVEV (reference sequence). The CDR3 loop spans 15 amino acids.

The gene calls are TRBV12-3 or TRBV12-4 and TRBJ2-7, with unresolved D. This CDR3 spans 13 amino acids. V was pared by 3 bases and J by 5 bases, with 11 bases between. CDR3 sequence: CASSLIAPDEQYF. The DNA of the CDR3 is TGTGCCAGCAGTTTGATAGCTCCAGACGAGCAGTACTTC.

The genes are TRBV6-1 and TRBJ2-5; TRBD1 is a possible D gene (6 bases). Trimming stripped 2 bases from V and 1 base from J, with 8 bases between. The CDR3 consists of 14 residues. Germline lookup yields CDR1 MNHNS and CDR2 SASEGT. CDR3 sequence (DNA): TGTGCCAGCAGTGAACTAGGGGGCCAAGAGACCCAGTACTTC. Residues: CASSELGGQETQYF.

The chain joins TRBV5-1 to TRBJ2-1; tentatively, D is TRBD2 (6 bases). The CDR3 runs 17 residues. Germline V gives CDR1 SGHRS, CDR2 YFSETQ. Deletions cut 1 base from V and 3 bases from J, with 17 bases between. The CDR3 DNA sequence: TGCGCCAGCAGCTTGTTCGTGGGCGGGGATCGCTACAATGAGCAGTTCTTC. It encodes CASSLFVGGDRYNEQFF.

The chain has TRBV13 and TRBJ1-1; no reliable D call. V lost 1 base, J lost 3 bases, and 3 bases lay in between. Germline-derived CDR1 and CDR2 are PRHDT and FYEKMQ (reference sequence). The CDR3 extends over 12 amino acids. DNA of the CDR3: TGTGCCAGCAGCTTAGCCGACACTGAAGCTTTCTTT. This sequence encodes CASSLADTEAFF.

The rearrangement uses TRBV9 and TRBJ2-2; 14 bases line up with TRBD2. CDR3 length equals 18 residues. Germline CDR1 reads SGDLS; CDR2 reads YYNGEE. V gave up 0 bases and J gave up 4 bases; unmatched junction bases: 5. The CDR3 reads CASSVGLAGGPPTGELFF. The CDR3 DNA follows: TGTGCCAGCAGCGTAGGACTAGCGGGGGGGCCACCCACCGGGGAGCTGTTTTTT.

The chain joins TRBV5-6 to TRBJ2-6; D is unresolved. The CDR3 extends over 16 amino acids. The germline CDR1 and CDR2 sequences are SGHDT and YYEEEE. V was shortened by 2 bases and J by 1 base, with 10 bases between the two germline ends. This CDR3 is CASSFVGFSGANVLTF. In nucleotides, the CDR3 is TGTGCCAGCAGCTTTGTAGGTTTTTCTGGGGCCAACGTCCTGACTTTC.

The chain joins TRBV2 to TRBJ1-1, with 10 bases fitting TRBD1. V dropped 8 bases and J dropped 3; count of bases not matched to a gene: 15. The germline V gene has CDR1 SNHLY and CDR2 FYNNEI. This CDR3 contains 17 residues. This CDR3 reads CASSGTGVNFGYTEAFF. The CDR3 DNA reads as TGTGCCAGCTCCGGGACAGGGGTGAATTTCGGGTACACTGAAGCTTTCTTT.

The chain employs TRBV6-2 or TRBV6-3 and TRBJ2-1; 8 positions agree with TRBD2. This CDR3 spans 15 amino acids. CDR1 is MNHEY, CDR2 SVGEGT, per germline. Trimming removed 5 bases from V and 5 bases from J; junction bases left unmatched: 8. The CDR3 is CASSGGGRDHNEQFF. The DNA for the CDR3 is TGTGCCAGCAGTGGCGGGGGGCGGGACCACAATGAGCAGTTCTTC.

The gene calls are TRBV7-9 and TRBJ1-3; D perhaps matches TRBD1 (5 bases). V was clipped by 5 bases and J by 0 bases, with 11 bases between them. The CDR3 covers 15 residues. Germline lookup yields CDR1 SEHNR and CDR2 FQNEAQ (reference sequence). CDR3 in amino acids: CASSRGTYSGNTIYF. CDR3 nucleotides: TGTGCCAGCAGCCGGGGGACCTACTCTGGAAACACCATATATTTT. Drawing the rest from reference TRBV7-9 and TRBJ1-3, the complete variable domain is DTGVSQNPRHKITKRGQNVTFRCDPISEHNRLYWYRQTLGQGPEFLTYFQNEAQLEKSRLLSDRFSAERPKGSFSTLEIQRTEQGDSAMYLCASSRGTYSGNTIYFGEGSWLTVV.

The CDR3 coding sequence is TGTGCCAGCAGCTTAGCGGGGGAAGCTTTCTTT. It specifies CASSLAGEAFF. The V and J genes are TRBV11-2 and TRBJ1-1; D remains ambiguous. From germline, CDR1 is SGHAT and CDR2 FQNNGV. The CDR3 runs to 11 residues. V gave up 1 base and J gave up 8 bases, with 5 bases separating them.

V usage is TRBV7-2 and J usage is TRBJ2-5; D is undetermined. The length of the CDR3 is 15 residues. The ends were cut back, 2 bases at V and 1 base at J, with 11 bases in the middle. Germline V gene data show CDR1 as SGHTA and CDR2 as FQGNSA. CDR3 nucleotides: TGTGCCAGCAGCTTATTTGGGTCGACCCAAGAGACCCAGTACTTC. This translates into CASSLFGSTQETQYF.

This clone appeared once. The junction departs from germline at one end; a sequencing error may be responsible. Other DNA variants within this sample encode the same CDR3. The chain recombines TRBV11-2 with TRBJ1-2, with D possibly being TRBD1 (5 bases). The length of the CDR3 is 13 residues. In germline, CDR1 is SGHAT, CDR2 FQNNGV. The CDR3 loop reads CASTLQDYYGYTF. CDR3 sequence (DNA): TGTGCTAGCACCCTACAGGACTACTATGGCTACACCTTC.